This is a list of T cell receptor beta chains from one sample in a study of shared clonotypes between healthy human individuals. Here immunoSEQ multiplex PCR was the method, and the copy in TCRdb shows in-frame clones only, minus some. The sample has 2 million to 3 million clones, over 85% seen once. What was sequenced was naive CD4+ T cells from PBMCs. These receptors were taken from a man in his late teens or twenties in good health. Some clones in this sample may be carry-over from other donors' samples. CDR3s include the opening cysteine and the closing phenylalanine or tryptophan. A D gene is named only where the DNA matches it firmly. Some rows have no size entry. The others give once, few or many, or a class for an expanded clone.

TRBJ2-1 | TRBV6-5 | TRBD2 | - | TGTGCCAGCAGTTCACGACTAGCGGAACGCTACAATGAGCAGTTCTTC | CASSSRLAERYNEQFF
TRBJ2-3 | TRBV2 | TRBD2 | - | TGTGCCAGCAGTTCACCGGGACTAGCGGGAAAAGATACGCAGTATTTT | CASSSPGLAGKDTQYF
TRBJ2-1 | TRBV7-6 | - | - | TGTGCCAGCAGCTCGAGACCTCCAGGGCAAGACAATGAGCAGTTCTTC | CASSSRPPGQDNEQFF
TRBJ2-2 | TRBV19 | - | - | TGTGCCGGAGAGAACAGGGTCACCGGGGAGCTGTTTTTT | CAGENRVTGELFF
TRBJ1-2 | TRBV29-1 | - | - | TGCAGCGTTGGAGTCACAGACGCTAACTATGGCTACACCTTC | CSVGVTDANYGYTF
TRBJ1-4 | TRBV28 | - | - | TGTGCCAGCAGTTTGTTCGATGCAACTAATGAAAAACTGTTTTTT | CASSLFDATNEKLFF
TRBJ2-1 | TRBV2 | TRBD1 | - | TGTGCCAGCAGTGAATCCAGGGGGCTCTACAATGAGCAGTTCTTC | CASSESRGLYNEQFF
TRBJ2-4 | TRBV7-2 | - | - | TGTGCCAGCACCTCGGGGCTAGCCAAAAACATTCAGTACTTC | CASTSGLAKNIQYF
TRBJ2-7 | TRBV29-1 | - | - | TGCAGCGTTGCCGAGCAGATATCCTACGAGCAGTACTTC | CSVAEQISYEQYF
TRBJ1-3 | TRBV9 | TRBD1 | - | TGTGCCAGCAGCGTAGGCGCGACAGGGGGAAACACCATATATTTT | CASSVGATGGNTIYF
TRBJ1-2 | TRBV5-4 | TRBD1 | - | TGTGCCAGCAGCAAAACGGACAGGTTCGGCTACACCTTC | CASSKTDRFGYTF
TRBJ2-6 | TRBV18 | - | - | TGTGCCAGCTTCGAGGGGGCTGGGGCCAACGTCCTGACTTTC | CASFEGAGANVLTF
TRBJ2-1 | TRBV19 | - | - | TGTGCCAGTAAACGGGGGCGGGAGTCCTACAATGAGCAGTTCTTC | CASKRGRESYNEQFF
TRBJ2-7 | TRBV5-1 | TRBD1 | - | TGCGCCAGCATCTTGCTTCCGGGACAGGCCCTCGAGCAGTACTTC | CASILLPGQALEQYF
TRBJ2-6 | TRBV6-1 | TRBD2 | - | TGTGCCAGCAGTGCGCGGGGGGTCCCGGGTGCCAACGTCCTGACTTTC | CASSARGVPGANVLTF
TRBJ2-2 | TRBV10-1 | TRBD1 | - | TGCGCCAGCAGCGACAGGGGCACCGGGGAGCTGTTTTTT | CASSDRGTGELFF
TRBJ1-2 | TRBV18 | TRBD1 | - | TGTGCCAGCTCACCACGAGGACAGGGACGAGGCCTAGCTGGCTACACCTTC | CASSPRGQGRGLAGYTF
TRBJ1-2 | TRBV13 | - | - | TGTGCCAGCAGCTTAGGCCTGCAGGTGCCCTATGGCTACACCTTC | CASSLGLQVPYGYTF
TRBJ1-1 | TRBV4-2 | - | - | TGTGCCAGCAGCCAAGATCTAGGGCGTCGTGGCACTGAAGCTTTCTTT | CASSQDLGRRGTEAFF
TRBJ2-1 | TRBV4-2 | - | - | TGTGCCAGCAGCCCTCCCCGCAGCGCCTGGGCGCAGTTCTTC | CASSPPRSAWAQFF
TRBJ1-1 | TRBV30 | - | - | TGTGCCTGGAGTATAGGCACTGAAGCTTTCTTT | CAWSIGTEAFF
TRBJ2-1 | TRBV4-1 | - | - | TGCGCCAGCAGCCAAGATCTGGCAGACTACTACAATGAGCAGTTCTTC | CASSQDLADYYNEQFF
TRBJ2-7 | TRBV6-6 | - | - | TGTGCCAGCAGCCCAGGTTCCGAGCAGTACTTC | CASSPGSEQYF
TRBJ2-3 | TRBV21-1 | - | - | TGTGCCAGCACCATCCAGGAGGGAGATACGCAGTATTTT | CASTIQEGDTQYF
TRBJ2-7 | TRBV28 | TRBD2 | once | TGTGCCAGCCGACTAGCGGGGCCCTTGGGCGAGCAGTACTTC | CASRLAGPLGEQYF
TRBJ2-1 | TRBV18 | - | - | TGTGCCAGCTCAGCGGGGAAGAGTGATGAGCAGTTCTTC | CASSAGKSDEQFF
TRBJ2-2 | TRBV6-1 | - | - | TGTGCCAGCAAGCGCCGGGGGAACACCGGGGAGCTGTTTTTT | CASKRRGNTGELFF
TRBJ2-5 | TRBV5-1 | TRBD2 | - | TGCGCCAGCAGCGGGGCCCTAGCGGGAGGACGGGAGACCCAGTACTTC | CASSGALAGGRETQYF